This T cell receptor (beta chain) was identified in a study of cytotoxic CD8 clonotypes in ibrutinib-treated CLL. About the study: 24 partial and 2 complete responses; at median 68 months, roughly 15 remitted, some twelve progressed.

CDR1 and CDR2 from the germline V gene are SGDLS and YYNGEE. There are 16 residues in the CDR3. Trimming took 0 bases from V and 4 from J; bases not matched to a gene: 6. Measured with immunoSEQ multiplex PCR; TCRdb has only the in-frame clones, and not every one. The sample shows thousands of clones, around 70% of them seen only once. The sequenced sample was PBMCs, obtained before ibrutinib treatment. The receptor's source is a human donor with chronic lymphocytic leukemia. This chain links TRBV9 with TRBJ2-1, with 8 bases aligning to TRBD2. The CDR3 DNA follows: TGTGCCAGCAGCGTAGAGGCTAGCGGGCCTTACAATGAGCAGTTCTTC. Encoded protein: CASSVEASGPYNEQFF.